The sequence of this T cell receptor beta chain was determined in a study of CD8+ T cells in alopecia areata. Study at large: Dosing with tofacitinib proceeded for 6 to 18 months, followed by 6 months off drug.

Treatment in this sample: oral pan-JAK inhibitor, 5-10 mg twice daily. Samples from alopecia areata patients were lesional scalp punch biopsies and peripheral blood. CDR3 size: 13 residues. CDR1 and CDR2 (germline): SEHNR, FQNEAQ (reference sequence). Trimming shortened V by 2 bases and J by 4 bases, and 8 bases separated the two germline ends. This clone was detected a few times. As yet, its antigen is unknown. Study-level points and caveats: Throughout tofacitinib, many expanded lesional clones continued to persist in scalp and blood. TCR sharing was clearer in mice than between patients, perhaps partly owing to patient HLA diversity.

Sequencing relied on a cDNA template that was reverse transcribed from extracted RNA. Only in-frame clones appear in the TCRdb table, and some are missing; sequencing was by immunoSEQ multiplex PCR. Of about 270,000 clones listed, about 60% were seen once; the top ten hold 0.9% to 0.95%. This sequence was found in a human donor with alopecia areata. Sequencing used CD4+ T cells sorted from blood, obtained at week 52, from a patient treated with tofacitinib. This chain connects TRBV7-9 to TRBJ1-1; possibly TRBD1 for D (6 bases). The CDR3 DNA follows: TGTGCCAGCAGCTTATCGACAGGCACTGAAGCTTTCTTT. Its protein product is CASSLSTGTEAFF.